This T cell receptor (beta chain) was sequenced in a study of shared clonotypes between healthy human individuals. Donors, healthy HIV-negative adults, lacked recent acute infections or vaccinations. Measured with immunoSEQ multiplex PCR; TCRdb has only the in-frame clones, and not every one. The sample contains about 520,000 clones, 90% to 96% of which appear only once. The germline V gene encodes CDR1 PRHDT and CDR2 FYEKMQ (reference sequence). This CDR3 has 14 residues. The V and J ends lost 1 base and 0 bases respectively, with 5 bases between them. Sequences were obtained from naive CD4+ T cells sorted from blood. Specified subset: CD45RA+ positively selected. The receptor was isolated from a woman in her thirties in good health. The V call is TRBV13, the J call TRBJ2-3; D is ambiguous. The CDR3 reads CASSLEASTDTQYF. The CDR3 region has the DNA TGTGCCAGCAGCTTAGAGGCGAGCACAGATACGCAGTATTTT. Full variable domain (remainder filled in from reference TRBV13 and TRBJ2-3): AAGVIQSPRHLIKEKRETATLKCYPIPRHDTVYWYQQGPGQDPQFLISFYEKMQSDKGSIPDRFSAQQFSDYHSELNMSSLELGDSALYFCASSLEASTDTQYFGPGTRLTVL.